Below, 12 T cell receptor beta chains from the same sample are listed, as sequenced in a study of blood T cells in healthy people across ages. The use of a sample-barcoded 5' primer and a J-beta primer mix characterized a second PCR of roughly 7 to 12 cycles. In TCRdb, the 5' RACE reads were re-called with MiXCR into one record per CDR3 protein. The sample carries more than 650,000 distinct CDR3 sequences, approximately 24% recorded once. This same sample was also taken into another study, of T cells of mothers and their children.

Sequencing input: blood. These receptors came from a boy between 10 and 17 years old in good health.

V and J are TRBV5-6 and TRBJ2-7; D is possibly TRBD2 (7 bases). This CDR3 comprises 17 residues. Germline V gene data show CDR1 as SGHDT and CDR2 as YYEEEE. The V end was cut by 4 bases, the J end by 4 bases, with 24 bases between. The DNA for the CDR3 is TGTGCCAGCAGCCGCCCCTTGCGGGGGCCTCGTGGGTACGAGCAGTACTTC. This codes for CASSRPLRGPRGYEQYF. Filled out from reference TRBV5-6 and TRBJ2-7, the complete variable domain reads DAGVTQSPTHLIKTRGQQVTLRCSPKSGHDTVSWYQQALGQGPQFIFQYYEEEERQRGNFPDRFSGHQFPNYSSELNVNALLLGDSALYLCASSRPLRGPRGYEQYFGPGTRLTVT.

The V call is TRBV11-3, the J call TRBJ2-1; D remains unclear. The V gene lost 2 bases and the J gene lost 1 base, with 15 bases spanning the gap. The CDR3 length is 17 residues. Germline V gives CDR1 SGHNT, CDR2 YENEEA. This CDR3 reads CASSLRTASGSYNEQFF. The CDR3 coding sequence is TGTGCCAGCAGCTTACGAACGGCTAGTGGTTCCTACAATGAGCAGTTCTTC.

The chain has TRBV6-5 and TRBJ1-2; D call uncertain. The CDR3 extends over 14 amino acids. V lost 4 bases to trimming and J lost 4 bases, with 13 bases between them. Germline-derived CDR1 and CDR2 are MNHEY and SVGAGI. CDR3 DNA sequence: TGTGCCAGCAGTTCCCCAACCGAATCCTATGGCTACACCTTC. It codes for CASSSPTESYGYTF.

This chain connects TRBV11-1 to TRBJ2-2; D could derive from TRBD1 or TRBD2 (6 bases each). V dropped 1 base and J dropped 5 bases, with 14 bases sitting between them. The CDR3 sequence is 16 residues long. Germline V gene data show CDR1 as SGHAT and CDR2 as FQDESV (reference sequence). CDR3 in amino acids: CASSLDGGAWTGELFF. The CDR3 DNA sequence: TGTGCCAGCAGCTTAGACGGGGGCGCGTGGACCGGGGAGCTGTTTTTT.

This chain joins TRBV18 and TRBJ2-1, with 10 positions matching TRBD1. The germline V gene encodes CDR1 KGHSH and CDR2 LQKENI. Germline trimming cut 4 bases from V and 4 bases from J; bases unmatched to any gene: 13. CDR3 length: 18 amino acids. The CDR3 protein is CASSLSLTGGPLYNEQFF. CDR3 nucleotides: TGTGCCAGCTCACTCAGCCTGACAGGGGGCCCACTTTACAATGAGCAGTTCTTC.

This clonotype was detected a few times. J is TRBJ1-5 and V is TRBV30, with 9 bases fitting TRBD1. The CDR3 extends over 13 amino acids. The V and J ends lost 4 bases and 6 bases, in that order; junction bases with no gene match: 4. Germline values: CDR1 GTSNPN, CDR2 SVGIG (reference sequence). In DNA form, the CDR3 reads TGTGCCTGGATGCAGACAGGGGGTCAGCCCCAGCATTTT. Protein sequence: CAWMQTGGQPQHF.

The gene calls are TRBV20-1 and TRBJ2-5; D is undetermined. V lost 3 bases to trimming and J lost 3 bases, with 5 bases between them. The CDR3 totals 11 residues. The germline gives CDR1 DFQATT, CDR2 SNEGSKA (reference sequence). In DNA, the CDR3 is TGCAGTGCTAGTACAGAAGAGACCCAGTACTTC. It is translated as CSASTEETQYF.

This clonotype appeared a few times. The V and J genes are TRBV6-1 and TRBJ1-4; 7 bases match TRBD1. V lost 7 bases, J lost 0 bases, and 5 bases stayed unmatched. The CDR3 is 15 amino acids. CDR1 is MNHNS, CDR2 SASEGT, per germline. CDR3 amino acids: CASTRDSATNEKLFF. The CDR3 DNA reads TGTGCCAGCACTCGGGACAGCGCAACTAATGAAAAACTGTTTTTT.

V gene TRBV5-5 combines with J gene TRBJ2-1; D is unclear. Germline values: CDR1 SGHKS, CDR2 YYEKEE (reference sequence). Trimming stripped 0 bases from V and 5 bases from J, with 12 bases between. The CDR3 loop spans 15 amino acids. The CDR3 region is CASSLGARMDNEQFF. In DNA, the CDR3 is TGTGCCAGCAGCTTGGGGGCTCGGATGGACAATGAGCAGTTCTTC. The full variable domain, rest sourced from reference TRBV5-5 and TRBJ2-1, is DAGVTQSPTHLIKTRGQQVTLRCSPISGHKSVSWYQQVLGQGPQFIFQYYEKEERGRGNFPDRFSARQFPNYSSELNVNALLLGDSALYLCASSLGARMDNEQFFGPGTRLTVL.

This clonotype came up a few times. This chain joins TRBV6-1 and TRBJ1-2; D not resolved. The CDR3 consists of 14 residues. From germline, CDR1 is MNHNS and CDR2 SASEGT. The V gene lost 2 bases and the J gene lost 8 bases, with 15 bases spanning the gap. The CDR3 nucleotides are TGTGCCAGCAGTGAATCAGGCCCCCGGGGAGGCTACACCTTC. Its protein is CASSESGPRGGYTF.

The genes are TRBV28 and TRBJ2-5, with 8 bases lining up with TRBD1. The J call could be wrong; TRBJ2-7 is a better fit for the DNA end. Germline-derived CDR1 and CDR2 are MDHEN and SYDVKM. The CDR3 totals 13 residues. In DNA, the CDR3 is TGTGCCAGCAGACCGACAGGGGCGGACGAGCAGTACTTC. Protein: CASRPTGADEQYF.

V and J are TRBV5-5 and TRBJ1-1; 9 bases map to TRBD1. After removal of 1 base from V and 3 bases from J, the junction contained 1 base not matched to a gene. The CDR3 length is 14 residues. The germline gives CDR1 SGHKS, CDR2 YYEKEE (reference sequence). The CDR3 coding sequence is TGTGCCAGCAGCTTGTACAGGGGGCACACTGAAGCTTTCTTT. Translation: CASSLYRGHTEAFF.